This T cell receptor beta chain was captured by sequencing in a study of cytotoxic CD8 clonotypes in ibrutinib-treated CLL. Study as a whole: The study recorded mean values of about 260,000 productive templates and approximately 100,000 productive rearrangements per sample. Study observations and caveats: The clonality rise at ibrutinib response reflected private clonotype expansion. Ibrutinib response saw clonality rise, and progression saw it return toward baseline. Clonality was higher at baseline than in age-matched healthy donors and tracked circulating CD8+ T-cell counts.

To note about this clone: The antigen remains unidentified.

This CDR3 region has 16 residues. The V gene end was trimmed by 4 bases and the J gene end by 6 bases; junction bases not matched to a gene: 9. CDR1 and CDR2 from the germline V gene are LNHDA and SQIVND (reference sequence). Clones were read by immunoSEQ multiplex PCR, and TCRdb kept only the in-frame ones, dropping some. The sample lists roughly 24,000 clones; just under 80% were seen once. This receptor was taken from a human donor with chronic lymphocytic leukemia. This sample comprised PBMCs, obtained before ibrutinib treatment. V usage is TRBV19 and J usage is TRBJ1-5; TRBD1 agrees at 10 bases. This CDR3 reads CASSTGTGEDSQPQHF. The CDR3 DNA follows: TGTGCCAGTAGTACCGGGACAGGGGAGGATAGTCAGCCCCAGCATTTT.